These T cell receptor beta chains were read from a single sample in a study of blood T cell repertoires in COVID-19. Generated by immunoSEQ multiplex PCR, the TCRdb table keeps only in-frame clones and is missing some. The sample lists some 200,000 clones, about 80% seen once, with roughly 2.4% in the top ten. Sequences were obtained from peripheral blood. The source is a woman aged 60-75 years with acute or convalescent COVID-19. The CDR3 runs from the conserved cysteine through the conserved F or W. D genes are given only for firm matches. Not every row has a clone size; where given, it reads once, few, many or a size class.

J gene,clone size,D gene,V gene,CDR3 protein,CDR3 DNA
TRBJ2-2,NA,NA,TRBV2,CASNSGSGELFF,TGTGCCAGCAACTCAGGGTCCGGGGAGCTGTTTTTT
TRBJ1-4,NA,TRBD1,TRBV4-2,CASSQLLGTGIGSNEKLFF,TGTGCCAGCAGCCAACTACTCGGGACAGGGATTGGGTCTAATGAAAAACTGTTTTTT
TRBJ2-1,NA,TRBD2,TRBV5-6,CASSWGLAEPNEQFF,TGTGCCAGCAGCTGGGGACTAGCGGAACCGAATGAGCAGTTCTTC
TRBJ1-3,NA,NA,TRBV30,CAWSLTGHGNTIYF,TGTGCCTGGAGTCTCACAGGGCATGGAAACACCATATATTTT
TRBJ1-1,NA,NA,TRBV19,CASNGGNTEAFF,TGTGCCAGTAACGGGGGGAACACTGAAGCTTTCTTT
TRBJ1-4,NA,NA,TRBV6-6,CASSSGRGAREKLFF,TGTGCCAGCAGTTCGGGGCGGGGGGCCAGAGAAAAACTGTTTTTT
TRBJ2-7,NA,TRBD2,TRBV2,CASSESRTSVSYEQYF,TGTGCCAGCAGTGAATCTAGGACTAGCGTCTCCTACGAGCAGTACTTC
TRBJ2-3,NA,TRBD1,TRBV6-2/TRBV6-3,CASSDRVGVTDTQYF,TGTGCCAGCAGTGACAGGGTGGGGGTCACAGATACGCAGTATTTT
TRBJ1-2,once,TRBD1,TRBV5-4,CASNEQGSYGYTF,TGTGCCAGCAACGAACAGGGGAGCTATGGCTACACCTTC
TRBJ2-1,NA,TRBD1,TRBV6-5,CASRGQTYNEQFF,TGTGCCAGCAGGGGACAGACATACAATGAGCAGTTCTTC
TRBJ1-1,NA,TRBD1,TRBV30,CAWSSGTGNTEAFF,TGTGCCTGGAGCTCCGGGACAGGGAACACTGAAGCTTTCTTT
TRBJ1-5,NA,TRBD1,TRBV30,CAWKRGQNQPQHF,TGTGCCTGGAAAAGGGGGCAGAATCAGCCCCAGCATTTT
TRBJ2-5,few,TRBD2,TRBV5-1,CASSLATSGETQYF,TGCGCCAGCAGCTTGGCGACTAGCGGAGAGACCCAGTACTTC
TRBJ1-2,once,NA,TRBV15,CATSRDFFSANYGYTF,TGTGCCACCAGCAGAGATTTTTTTTCTGCTAACTATGGCTACACCTTC
TRBJ1-2,NA,NA,TRBV30,CAWSRGSDYGYTF,TGTGCCTGGTCCAGGGGCTCGGACTATGGCTACACCTTC
TRBJ2-1,NA,NA,TRBV5-1,CASSLVGTLTYNEQFF,TGCGCCAGCAGCTTGGTAGGGACTCTGACCTACAATGAGCAGTTCTTC
TRBJ1-2,NA,NA,TRBV18,CASSMKTDKTTYGYTF,TGTGCCAGCTCAATGAAGACGGACAAGACAACCTATGGCTACACCTTC
TRBJ2-6,NA,NA,TRBV28,CASTVTRGTGANVLTF,TGTGCCAGCACTGTAACTCGAGGGACTGGGGCCAACGTCCTGACTTTC
TRBJ1-5,NA,NA,TRBV6-4,CASSWDTAIRPQHF,TGTGCCAGCAGTTGGGACACGGCGATCAGGCCCCAGCATTTT
TRBJ2-7,NA,TRBD1,TRBV11-2,CASSTWGQGSPEQYF,TGTGCCAGCAGTACCTGGGGACAGGGGTCTCCCGAGCAGTACTTC
TRBJ2-3,NA,TRBD2,TRBV5-3,CARSFNLAGRDTQYF,TGTGCCAGAAGCTTTAACCTAGCGGGACGAGATACGCAGTATTTT
TRBJ2-3,once,NA,TRBV11-1,CASSFSTGTADTQYF,TGTGCCAGCAGCTTCAGTACAGGGACGGCAGATACGCAGTATTTT
TRBJ2-3,NA,NA,TRBV20-1,CSAEYTDTQYF,TGCAGTGCTGAGTACACAGATACGCAGTATTTT
TRBJ1-2,NA,TRBD1,TRBV30,CALQGDRGHGYTF,TGTGCCTTACAGGGGGACAGGGGCCATGGCTACACCTTC
TRBJ2-5,NA,NA,TRBV9,CASSVVGGTQETQYF,TGTGCCAGCAGCGTAGTAGGCGGGACCCAAGAGACCCAGTACTTC
TRBJ2-2,NA,NA,TRBV5-8,CASLLRRGTGELFF,TGTGCCAGCCTTTTACGTCGCGGCACCGGGGAGCTGTTTTTT
TRBJ1-4,NA,TRBD1,TRBV19,CATRDRRWSSEKLFF,TGTGCCACACGGGACAGGCGGTGGAGTAGTGAAAAACTGTTTTTT
TRBJ1-3,NA,NA,TRBV6-5,CASSYWLERNTIYF,TGTGCCAGCAGTTACTGGCTGGAGAGAAACACCATATATTTT
TRBJ2-2,NA,NA,TRBV7-2,CASSLRGGGELFF,TGTGCCAGCAGCTTACGGGGTGGCGGGGAGCTGTTTTTT
TRBJ1-2,few,NA,TRBV5-6,CASSLMTDYGYTF,TGTGCCAGCAGCCTCATGACAGACTATGGCTACACCTTC
TRBJ2-1,NA,TRBD2,TRBV7-8,CASSLDGLEILSYNEQFF,TGTGCCAGCAGCTTAGATGGACTAGAAATCCTCTCCTACAATGAGCAGTTCTTC
TRBJ2-7,NA,NA,TRBV1,CTSSQERDRGTYEQYF,TGCACCAGCAGCCAAGAGCGGGACAGGGGTACCTACGAGCAGTACTTC
TRBJ2-3,NA,TRBD1,TRBV5-4,CASSSGQGWDTQYF,TGTGCCAGCAGCTCCGGACAGGGGTGGGATACGCAGTATTTT
TRBJ2-1,NA,TRBD2,TRBV24-1,CATSSGRGGNEQFF,TGTGCCACCAGTTCAGGGCGGGGGGGCAATGAGCAGTTCTTC
TRBJ2-5,NA,TRBD2,TRBV28,CASSYGDQRGFGETQYF,TGTGCCAGCAGTTATGGGGACCAGCGGGGGTTTGGAGAGACCCAGTACTTC
TRBJ1-2,NA,NA,TRBV7-8,CASSLGAVSGYTF,TGTGCCAGCAGCCTAGGGGCAGTCAGTGGCTACACCTTC
TRBJ1-5,NA,NA,TRBV6-5,CASNIGQGNQPQHF,TGTGCCAGCAACATCGGTCAGGGGAATCAGCCCCAGCATTTT
TRBJ2-1,NA,TRBD2,TRBV19,CASSIVSSGGREQFF,TGTGCCAGTAGTATAGTGTCTAGCGGGGGACGGGAGCAGTTCTTC
TRBJ2-7,NA,NA,TRBV7-2,CASSLGQAGSEQYF,TGTGCCAGCAGCTTAGGACAGGCGGGTTCGGAGCAGTACTTC
TRBJ1-6,NA,NA,TRBV3-1/TRBV3-2,CASTSGGFYNSPLHF,TGTGCCAGCACCTCGGGTGGCTTTTATAATTCACCCCTCCACTTT
TRBJ1-4,once,NA,TRBV4-1,CASSRAGVNEKLFF,TGCGCCAGCAGCCGGGCAGGGGTTAATGAAAAACTGTTTTTT
TRBJ2-1,NA,TRBD1,TRBV6-2/TRBV6-3,CASSYTGGSYNEQFF,TGTGCCAGCAGTTACACAGGGGGCTCCTACAATGAGCAGTTCTTC
TRBJ2-1,NA,TRBD2,TRBV14,CASSLAGVYNEQFF,TGTGCCAGCAGCCTAGCGGGGGTTTACAATGAGCAGTTCTTC
TRBJ1-1,NA,TRBD1,TRBV12-3/TRBV12-4,CASRYTGATEAFF,TGTGCCAGCAGGTATACAGGGGCCACTGAAGCTTTCTTT
TRBJ1-2,NA,NA,TRBV29-1,CSVARVGYGYTF,TGCAGCGTTGCGCGGGTCGGGTATGGCTACACCTTC